The clone carrying this TCR beta chain has only a few counts. Trimming removed 0 bases at V and 8 bases at J, with 10 bases between. The CDR3 consists of 14 residues. Germline V lookup: CDR1 KGHDR, CDR2 SFDVKD. Each CDR3 protein gets one entry after TCRdb re-called the 5' RACE reads with MiXCR. The table includes hundreds of thousands of distinct CDR3 sequences, less than 25% detected once. This entry belongs to a study of T-cell memory formation after mild COVID-19. Study at large: The study found TCR clusters largely donor specific.

Sequencing used PBMCs or a T cell subset sorted from them (not recorded which). This clonotype was sampled from an adult woman who had mild COVID-19 (a few samples of this study predate the infection). Cell type and time point are not known. The chain uses TRBV24-1 and TRBJ2-1; D tentatively fits TRBD1 or TRBD2 (5 bases each). The CDR3 nucleotides read TGTGCCACCAGTGATTTGACCGGGGCCGATGAGCAGTTCTTC. This gives the protein CATSDLTGADEQFF.